What follows is one T cell receptor beta chain and its context. What it binds is not known. The source of the sample is a study of identifying expanded T cells in peripheral blood. Germline trimming cut 4 bases from V and 4 bases from J; bases unmatched to any gene: 6. This CDR3 region has 14 residues. Germline lookup yields CDR1 SGHNT and CDR2 YYREEE (reference sequence). The study's findings and limits: Differentially abundant clones: around 1.2 between replicates, 16.4 at approximately two weeks, approximately 19 at four.

Profiled with immunoSEQ multiplex PCR; TCRdb holds only in-frame clones, not every one. This table holds some 77,000 clones, about 88% found once. The material sequenced was blood. The TCR originated in a person aged 18 to 75 in good health. The chain employs TRBV5-4 and TRBJ1-2; 8 bases map to TRBD1. The CDR3: CASSEGQGIYGYTF. CDR3 nucleotides: TGTGCCAGCAGCGAAGGACAGGGCATCTATGGCTACACCTTC. The variable domain in full, completed from reference TRBV5-4 and TRBJ1-2, reads ETGVTQSPTHLIKTRGQQVTLRCSSQSGHNTVSWYQQALGQGPQFIFQYYREEENGRGNFPPRFSGLQFPNYSSELNVNALELDDSALYLCASSEGQGIYGYTFGSGTRLTVV.